This T cell receptor beta chain was profiled in a study of Ad26.COV2.S vaccination and SARS-CoV-2 variants (dated by TCRdb to about 2021). The study in broad terms: Donors in the vaccine arm were drawn from COV1001, a phase I-IIa trial of Ad26.COV2.S in healthy adults that was multicentre, randomized, double-blind and placebo-controlled. Ad26.COV2.S was administered intramuscularly at 5 x 10^10 or 1 x 10^11 viral particles, either as a single shot or as two shots given 56 days apart. TCRbeta repertoire sequencing served as the tool for gauging how specific and how broad the SARS-CoV-2-reactive T cell receptors were following Ad26.COV2.S vaccination. The TCR-sequenced set comprised around 30 samples: about 19 Ad26.COV2.S vaccine recipients, 5 placebo recipients and 8 SARS-CoV-2 convalescent individuals. Trial participants were randomized into five groups of five, in which low-dose or high-dose Ad26.COV2.S was given once or twice, or placebo was given on both occasions. Blinding of investigators to trial group allocation was maintained during experiments and outcome assessment.

The treatment or condition label of this sample denotes: around 19 received Ad26.COV2.S at low or high dose, single or two shots; 5 received placebo; per-sample allocation not given. For vaccine and placebo recipients, the sequenced repertoires came from samples collected on day 63 after the first injection. Cohort 1b enrolled some 25 adults aged 18-55 years at a single site in Boston, USA, between 29 July and 7 August 2020. Ad26.COV2.S consisted of a replication-incompetent adenovirus type 26 vector by which a prefusion-stabilized SARS-CoV-2 spike protein from the original Wuhan strain was expressed. Overall results and qualifications from the work: The authors noted that the TCR breadth and depth analyses may have underestimated total T cell responses. Higher spike-specific TCR breadth was observed in Ad26.COV2.S recipients than in placebo recipients (P = 0.0014). Comparable non-spike TCR breadth was observed between vaccine and placebo recipients, consistent with only spike being contained in the vaccine. The study was not powered for comparison of responses between vaccine doses or regimens. After vaccination, substantial breadth of spike-specific CD8+ and CD4+ T cell responses was reported.

TCRbeta CDR3 regions were sequenced with the immunoSEQ Assay. After extraction, genomic DNA underwent amplification by bias-controlled multiplex PCR, followed by high-throughput sequencing. From the authors' description of their analysis: To quantify the absolute abundance of each unique TCRbeta CDR3 region, sequences were collapsed and filtered. T cell fraction was estimated by normalizing TCRbeta template counts to usable DNA, which was measured by amplifying reference genes present in all nucleated cells. Repertoire TCRs were annotated as SARS-CoV-2-specific when V gene, CDR3 amino acid sequence and J gene were exactly matched to a known reactive TCR set. The reference SARS-CoV-2 TCR set was obtained from MIRA and was filtered for enrichment in COVID-19-positive ImmuneCODE repertoires, whereby public or cross-reactive TCRs were removed. Based on the MIRA antigens, annotated TCRs were further analysed at the level of specific ORF or position within ORF. Breadth was defined as annotated unique rearrangements over total unique productive rearrangements; depth was the summed frequency of those rearrangements. Group comparisons of TCR breadth used two-sided Wilcoxon rank-sum tests. Drawn from immuneACCESS, this table holds only the in-frame rearrangements with V and J called that TCRdb kept. Clones are partly lost; checked studies trace under half to an unresolved V gene and leave the rest unexplained. The D gene and trimming were derived from the DNA, and the V and J assignments and clone size from that table. Within this sample are around 320,000 clones, with roughly 84% of them counted one time only. Roughly 3.6% of the sample is held by the ten biggest clonotypes.

This clone is a singleton in its sample. Which antigen it targets is not known. Base qualities are not provided; no much larger clone lies one nucleotide away. This TCR came from a person aged 18-60 years who received the Ad26.COV2.S COVID-19 vaccine or a placebo. The input for sequencing was peripheral blood, taken in a trial of Ad26.COV2.S vaccine versus placebo.

The CDR3 protein is CASSQGWRGLSFTYEQYF. The sequenced DNA is TGCGCCAGCAGCCAAGGTTGGCGGGGGCTAAGTTTCACCTACGAGCAGTACTTC. The rearranged segments are TRBV4-3 and TRBJ2-7, with TRBD2 as a weak D call on 7 bases. V gives up 1 base and J gives up 2 bases, and the segment between their germline ends measures 21 bases. According to the germline V gene, CDR1 reads LGHNA and CDR2 reads YSLEER. From the cysteine up to the phenylalanine, the CDR3 has a length of 18 residues. Only CDR3 DNA is held: 54 bases, read in frame from base 1.